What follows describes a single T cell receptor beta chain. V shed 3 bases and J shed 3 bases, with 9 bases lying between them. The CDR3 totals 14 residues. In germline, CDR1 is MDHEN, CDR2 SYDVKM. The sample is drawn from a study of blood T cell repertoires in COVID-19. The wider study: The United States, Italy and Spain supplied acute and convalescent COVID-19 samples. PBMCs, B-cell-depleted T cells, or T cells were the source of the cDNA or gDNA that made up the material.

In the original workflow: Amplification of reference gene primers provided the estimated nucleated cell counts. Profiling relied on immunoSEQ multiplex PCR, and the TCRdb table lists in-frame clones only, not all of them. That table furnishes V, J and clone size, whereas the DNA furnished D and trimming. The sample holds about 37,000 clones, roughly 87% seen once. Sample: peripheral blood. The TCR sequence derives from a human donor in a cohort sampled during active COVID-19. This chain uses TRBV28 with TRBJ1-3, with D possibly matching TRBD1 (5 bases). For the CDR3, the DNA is TGTGCCAGCAGTTTTGGGGGGGGTGGAAACACCATATATTTT. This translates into CASSFGGGGNTIYF.